The rows below give T cell receptor beta chains drawn from one sample of a study of cytomegalovirus exposure and HLA in healthy donors. This table comes from immunoSEQ multiplex PCR, and its TCRdb copy is limited to in-frame clones, with some not included. This table has 110,000 to 150,000 clones, roughly 86% appearing once. The sequencing input was PBMCs. The source of these receptors is a woman under 40 in good health and CMV-seronegative. Both conserved end residues are part of each CDR3. The D gene is left open where the match is weak. Clone size is not always given. Where it is, it says once, few, many or a class for expanded clones.

>TRBD1|-|TRBV27|TRBJ2-7
CASSPRDRGAYEQYF
TGTGCCAGCAGCCCCCGGGACAGGGGGGCCTACGAGCAGTACTTC
>TRBD2|-|TRBV10-3|TRBJ2-5
CAISRLAGETQYF
TGTGCCATCAGTCGCCTAGCGGGGGAGACCCAGTACTTC
>-|-|TRBV19|TRBJ1-6
CASSMGLGSPLHF
TGTGCCAGTAGTATGGGGCTTGGTTCACCCCTCCACTTT
>-|-|TRBV28|TRBJ1-2
CASSPDSYYGYTF
TGTGCCAGCAGCCCTGACAGCTACTATGGCTACACCTTC
>TRBD2|-|TRBV28|TRBJ2-7
CASSSSKAGENYEQYF
TGTGCCAGCAGTTCTTCAAAGGCGGGGGAGAACTACGAGCAGTACTTC
>-|once|TRBV5-1|TRBJ1-1
CASSSSRTPMNTEAFF
TGCGCCAGCAGCTCGAGCAGGACACCCATGAACACTGAAGCTTTCTTT
>TRBD2|few|TRBV2|TRBJ2-7
CASTGIGLAGYEQYF
TGTGCCAGCACCGGGATCGGACTAGCTGGCTACGAGCAGTACTTC
>-|-|TRBV5-1|TRBJ1-1
CASSVRGPMNTEAFF
TGCGCCAGCAGTGTCCGAGGGCCAATGAACACTGAAGCTTTCTTT
>-|-|TRBV18|TRBJ2-1
CASSPTGNSYNEQFF
TGTGCCAGCTCACCAACAGGGAACTCCTACAATGAGCAGTTCTTC
>-|-|TRBV2|TRBJ1-5
CASSARDTSVGPQHF
TGTGCCAGCAGTGCCAGGGATACGTCCGTTGGGCCCCAGCATTTT
>-|-|TRBV4-2|TRBJ1-3
CASSPLDSGNTIYF
TGTGCCAGCAGCCCCCTAGATTCGGGAAACACCATATATTTT
>TRBD2|-|TRBV11-3|TRBJ2-3
CASSLGLAGVTDTQYF
TGTGCCAGCAGCTTAGGGCTAGCGGGGGTCACAGATACGCAGTATTTT
>TRBD2|-|TRBV11-2|TRBJ2-5
CASSQSGGPQMTQYF
TGTGCCAGCAGCCAAAGCGGGGGGCCCCAAATGACCCAGTACTTC
>TRBD2|-|TRBV2|TRBJ2-1
CASKFLAGGNNEQFF
TGTGCCAGCAAATTCCTAGCGGGGGGTAACAATGAGCAGTTCTTC
>-|-|TRBV7-3|TRBJ2-2
CASSLKQGTGELFF
TGTGCCAGCAGCTTAAAACAGGGAACCGGGGAGCTGTTTTTT
>-|once|TRBV6-4|TRBJ2-3
CASSDSGRSTDTQYF
TGTGCCAGCAGTGACTCCGGCAGGTCCACAGATACGCAGTATTTT
>-|-|TRBV5-8|TRBJ1-4
CASKMRQINEKLFF
TGTGCCAGCAAAATGAGACAGATTAATGAAAAACTGTTTTTT
>TRBD2|-|TRBV27|TRBJ2-5
CASSLASGVFETQYF
TGTGCCAGCAGTTTAGCCAGCGGGGTATTTGAGACCCAGTACTTC
>-|-|TRBV5-1|TRBJ2-1
CASSFYGRVGNEQFF
TGCGCCAGCAGCTTCTATGGCAGGGTGGGAAATGAGCAGTTCTTC
>-|-|TRBV6-1|TRBJ1-2
CASSEGRLRYGYTF
TGTGCCAGCAGTGAGGGCAGGTTACGTTATGGCTACACCTTC
>-|-|TRBV6-6|TRBJ2-5
CASSYSSGAVTQYF
TGTGCCAGCAGTTACTCGTCAGGGGCTGTGACCCAGTACTTC
>TRBD1|-|TRBV6-6|TRBJ1-1
CASSYGTGSTEAFF
TGTGCCAGCAGTTACGGGACAGGGTCCACTGAAGCTTTCTTT
>TRBD1|-|TRBV25-1|TRBJ2-2
CASRGTAPTGELFF
TGTGCCAGCAGAGGGACAGCCCCAACCGGGGAGCTGTTTTTT
>TRBD1|-|TRBV11-2|TRBJ1-4
CASTPTGTGREKLFF
TGTGCCAGCACCCCGACCGGGACAGGGCGAGAAAAACTGTTTTTT
>-|-|TRBV2|TRBJ2-7
CASSVRQTSYEQYF
TGTGCCAGCAGTGTGAGACAGACGTCCTACGAGCAGTACTTC
>TRBD1|few|TRBV2|TRBJ2-7
CATTLDRGREQYF
TGTGCCACCACCCTGGACAGGGGGCGTGAGCAGTACTTC
>TRBD1|-|TRBV6-5|TRBJ2-3
CASSRQGSDTQYF
TGTGCCAGCAGTCGACAGGGTTCAGATACGCAGTATTTT
>-|-|TRBV4-2|TRBJ1-5
CASSQEAGNTYSNQPQHF
TGTGCCAGCAGCCAAGAAGCAGGCAACACTTATAGCAATCAGCCCCAGCATTTT
>-|-|TRBV4-1|TRBJ1-1
CASSQDIQGRAGAFF
TGCGCCAGCAGCCAAGATATCCAGGGCCGTGCAGGAGCTTTCTTT
>-|few|TRBV7-2|TRBJ1-3
CASSLRTADSGNTIYF
TGTGCCAGCAGCTTAAGGACAGCCGACTCTGGAAACACCATATATTTT
>TRBD1|-|TRBV5-4|TRBJ1-2
CASSLRTGEYGYTF
TGTGCCAGCAGCTTACGGACAGGGGAGTATGGCTACACCTTC
>TRBD2|-|TRBV7-3|TRBJ2-3
CASSQGTSGADTQYF
TGTGCCAGCAGCCAGGGGACTAGCGGGGCAGATACGCAGTATTTT
>-|-|TRBV11-2|TRBJ2-4
CASSRDEQEAKNIQYF
TGTGCCAGCAGCCGAGACGAACAGGAGGCCAAAAACATTCAGTACTTC
>-|few|TRBV7-2|TRBJ2-7
CASSLVQSDYEQYF
TGTGCCAGCAGCTTGGTTCAGTCAGACTACGAGCAGTACTTC
>TRBD1|-|TRBV4-3|TRBJ1-2
CASSQDPDRAYGYTF
TGCGCCAGCAGCCAAGATCCCGACAGGGCTTATGGCTACACCTTC
>-|-|TRBV7-9|TRBJ2-6
CATDSPGANVLTF
TGTGCCACCGACAGCCCTGGGGCCAACGTCCTGACTTTC
>-|few|TRBV6-4|TRBJ1-2
CASSDRGGGYTF
TGTGCCAGCAGTGACAGGGGTGGTGGCTACACCTTC